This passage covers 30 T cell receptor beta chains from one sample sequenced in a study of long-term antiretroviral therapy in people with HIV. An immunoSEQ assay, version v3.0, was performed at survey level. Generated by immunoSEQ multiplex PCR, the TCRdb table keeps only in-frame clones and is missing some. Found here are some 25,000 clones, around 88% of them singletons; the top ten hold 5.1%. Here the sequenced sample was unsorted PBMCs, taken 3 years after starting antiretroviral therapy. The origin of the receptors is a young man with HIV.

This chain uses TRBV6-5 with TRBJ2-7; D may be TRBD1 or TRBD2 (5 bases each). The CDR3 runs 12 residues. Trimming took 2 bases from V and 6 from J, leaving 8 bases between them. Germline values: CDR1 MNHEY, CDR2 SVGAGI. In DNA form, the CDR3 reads TGTGCCAGCAGTTACGGGGGTGGCGAGCAGTACTTC. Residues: CASSYGGGEQYF.

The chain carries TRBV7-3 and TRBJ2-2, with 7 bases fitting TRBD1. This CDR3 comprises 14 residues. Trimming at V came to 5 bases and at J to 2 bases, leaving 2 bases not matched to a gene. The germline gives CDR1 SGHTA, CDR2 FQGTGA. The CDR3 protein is CASSRTGNTGELFF. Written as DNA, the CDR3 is TGTGCCAGCAGCCGGACAGGCAACACCGGGGAGCTGTTTTTT.

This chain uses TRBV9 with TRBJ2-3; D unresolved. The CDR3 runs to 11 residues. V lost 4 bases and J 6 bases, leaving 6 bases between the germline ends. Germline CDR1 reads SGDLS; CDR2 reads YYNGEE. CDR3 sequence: CASSFGDTQYF. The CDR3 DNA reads TGTGCCAGCAGCTTTGGGGATACGCAGTATTTT.

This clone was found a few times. The CDR3 region is CASSLQGNTEAFF. CDR3 DNA sequence: TGTGCCAGCAGTTTACAGGGGAACACTGAAGCTTTCTTT. V gene TRBV6-6 combines with J gene TRBJ1-1; tentatively, D is TRBD1 (6 bases). Per germline, CDR1 MNHNY and CDR2 SVGAGI (reference sequence). The V and J ends lost 4 bases and 1 base respectively, with 7 bases between them. This CDR3 spans 13 amino acids.

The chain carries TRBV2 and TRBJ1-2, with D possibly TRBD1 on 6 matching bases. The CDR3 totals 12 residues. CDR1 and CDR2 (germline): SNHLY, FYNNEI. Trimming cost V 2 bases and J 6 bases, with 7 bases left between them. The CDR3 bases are TGTGCCAGCAGTGAATACAGGGATGGCTACACCTTC. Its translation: CASSEYRDGYTF.

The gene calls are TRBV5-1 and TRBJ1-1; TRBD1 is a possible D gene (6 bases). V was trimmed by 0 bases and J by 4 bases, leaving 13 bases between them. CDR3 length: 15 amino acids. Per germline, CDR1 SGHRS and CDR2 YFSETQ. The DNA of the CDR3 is TGCGCCAGCAGCTTGGACAGGGTAGCGGTCACTGAAGCTTTCTTT. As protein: CASSLDRVAVTEAFF. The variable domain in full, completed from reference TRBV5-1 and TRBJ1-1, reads KAGVTQTPRYLIKTRGQQVTLSCSPISGHRSVSWYQQTPGQGLQFLFEYFSETQRNKGNFPGRFSGRQFSNSRSEMNVSTLELGDSALYLCASSLDRVAVTEAFFGQGTRLTVV.

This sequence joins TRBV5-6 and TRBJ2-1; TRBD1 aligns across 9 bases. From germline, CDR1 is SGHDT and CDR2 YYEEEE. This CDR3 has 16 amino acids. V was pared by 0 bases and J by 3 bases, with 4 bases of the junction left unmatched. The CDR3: CASSLEGTGFYNEQFF. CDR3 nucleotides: TGTGCCAGCAGCTTGGAGGGGACAGGGTTCTACAATGAGCAGTTCTTC.

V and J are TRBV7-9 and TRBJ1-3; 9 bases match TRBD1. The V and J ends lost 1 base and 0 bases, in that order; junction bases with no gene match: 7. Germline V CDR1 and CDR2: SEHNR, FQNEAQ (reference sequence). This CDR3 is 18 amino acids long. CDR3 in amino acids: CASSLGGQTGGSGNTIYF. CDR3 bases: TGTGCCAGCAGCTTAGGGGGACAGACAGGGGGCTCTGGAAACACCATATATTTT. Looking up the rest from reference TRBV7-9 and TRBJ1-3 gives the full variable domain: DTGVSQNPRHKITKRGQNVTFRCDPISEHNRLYWYRQTLGQGPEFLTYFQNEAQLEKSRLLSDRFSAERPKGSFSTLEIQRTEQGDSAMYLCASSLGGQTGGSGNTIYFGEGSWLTVV.

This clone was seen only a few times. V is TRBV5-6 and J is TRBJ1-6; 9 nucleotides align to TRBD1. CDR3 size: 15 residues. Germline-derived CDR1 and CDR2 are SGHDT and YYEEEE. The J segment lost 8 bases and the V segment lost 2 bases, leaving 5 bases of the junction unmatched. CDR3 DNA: TGTGCCAGCAGCTTCCGGGGACAGGGTGATTCACCCCTCCACTTT. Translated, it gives CASSFRGQGDSPLHF.

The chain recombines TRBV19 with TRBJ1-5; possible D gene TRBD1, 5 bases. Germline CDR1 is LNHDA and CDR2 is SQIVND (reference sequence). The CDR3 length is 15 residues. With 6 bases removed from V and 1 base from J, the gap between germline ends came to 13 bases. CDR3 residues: CASSQVGHSNQPQHF. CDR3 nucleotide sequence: TGTGCCAGTAGCCAGGTCGGACACAGCAATCAGCCCCAGCATTTT.

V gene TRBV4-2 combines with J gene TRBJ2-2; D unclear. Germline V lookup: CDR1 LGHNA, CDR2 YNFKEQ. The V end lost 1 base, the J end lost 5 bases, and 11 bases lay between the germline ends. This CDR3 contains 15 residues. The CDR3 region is CASSQGEVWTGELFF. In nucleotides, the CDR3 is TGTGCCAGCAGCCAAGGAGAGGTTTGGACCGGGGAGCTGTTTTTT.

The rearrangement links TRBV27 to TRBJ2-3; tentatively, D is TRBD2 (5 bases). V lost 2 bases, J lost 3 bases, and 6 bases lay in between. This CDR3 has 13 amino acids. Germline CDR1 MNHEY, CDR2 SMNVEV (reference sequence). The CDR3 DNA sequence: TGTGCCAGCAGTTTACGGGGAACAGATACGCAGTATTTT. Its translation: CASSLRGTDTQYF.

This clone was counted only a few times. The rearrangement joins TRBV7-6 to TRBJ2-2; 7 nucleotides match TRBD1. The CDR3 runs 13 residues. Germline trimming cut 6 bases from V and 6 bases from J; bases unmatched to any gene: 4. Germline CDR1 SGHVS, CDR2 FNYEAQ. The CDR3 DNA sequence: TGTGCCAGCAGGTTAAGGGGGCCCGGGGAGCTGTTTTTT. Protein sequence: CASRLRGPGELFF.

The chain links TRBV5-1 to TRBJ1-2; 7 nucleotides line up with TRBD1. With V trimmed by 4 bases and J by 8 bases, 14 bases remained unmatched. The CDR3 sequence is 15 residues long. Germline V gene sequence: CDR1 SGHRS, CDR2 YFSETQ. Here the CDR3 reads CASSGGTEPVQGYTF. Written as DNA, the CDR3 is TGCGCCAGCAGCGGCGGGACAGAGCCAGTTCAAGGCTACACCTTC.

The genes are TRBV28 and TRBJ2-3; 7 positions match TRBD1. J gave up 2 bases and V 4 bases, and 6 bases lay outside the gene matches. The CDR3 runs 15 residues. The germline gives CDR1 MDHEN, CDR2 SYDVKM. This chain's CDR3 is CASSSLGQSTDTQYF. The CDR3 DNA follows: TGTGCCAGCAGTTCCCTGGGACAGTCCACAGATACGCAGTATTTT.

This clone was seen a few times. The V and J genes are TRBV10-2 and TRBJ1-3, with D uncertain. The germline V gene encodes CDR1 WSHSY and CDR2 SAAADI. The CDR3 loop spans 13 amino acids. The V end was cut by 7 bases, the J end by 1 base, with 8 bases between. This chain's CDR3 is CASTWDSGNTIYF. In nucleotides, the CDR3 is TGCGCCAGCACATGGGATTCTGGAAACACCATATATTTT.

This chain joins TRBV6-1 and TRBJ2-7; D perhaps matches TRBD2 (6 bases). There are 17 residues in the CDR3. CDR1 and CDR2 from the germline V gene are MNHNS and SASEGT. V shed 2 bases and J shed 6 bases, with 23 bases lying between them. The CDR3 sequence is CASSEYLSVEGRSEQYV. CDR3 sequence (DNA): TGTGCCAGCAGTGAATACCTCTCAGTGGAGGGAAGGAGCGAGCAGTACGTC.

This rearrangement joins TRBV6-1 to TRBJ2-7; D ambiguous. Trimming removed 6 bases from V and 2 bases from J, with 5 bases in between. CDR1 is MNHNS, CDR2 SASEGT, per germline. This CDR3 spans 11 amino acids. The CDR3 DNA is TGTGCCAGCAGCCAAACCTACGAGCAGTACTTC. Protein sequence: CASSQTYEQYF.

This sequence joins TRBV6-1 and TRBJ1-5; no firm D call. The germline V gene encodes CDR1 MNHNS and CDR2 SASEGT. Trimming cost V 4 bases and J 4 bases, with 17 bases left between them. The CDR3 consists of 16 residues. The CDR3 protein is CASSASRASFNQPQHF. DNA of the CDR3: TGTGCCAGCAGTGCCTCCCGGGCCAGTTTTAATCAGCCCCAGCATTTT.

DNA of the CDR3: TGTGCCAGCAATGCAGGGAAGGGAAGCAATCAGCCCCAGCATTTT. Translation gives CASNAGKGSNQPQHF. V and J are TRBV6-1 and TRBJ1-5; possibly TRBD1 for D (5 bases). CDR1 is MNHNS and CDR2 is SASEGT in the germline V gene. The CDR3 length is 15 residues. With 7 bases removed from V and 1 base from J, the gap between germline ends came to 14 bases.

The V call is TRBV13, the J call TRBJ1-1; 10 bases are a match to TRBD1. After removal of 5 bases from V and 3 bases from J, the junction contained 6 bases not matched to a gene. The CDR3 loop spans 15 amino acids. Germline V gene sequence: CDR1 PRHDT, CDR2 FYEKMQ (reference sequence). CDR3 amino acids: CASSLRDRGDTEAFF. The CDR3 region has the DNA TGTGCCAGCAGCCTGAGGGACAGGGGCGACACTGAAGCTTTCTTT.

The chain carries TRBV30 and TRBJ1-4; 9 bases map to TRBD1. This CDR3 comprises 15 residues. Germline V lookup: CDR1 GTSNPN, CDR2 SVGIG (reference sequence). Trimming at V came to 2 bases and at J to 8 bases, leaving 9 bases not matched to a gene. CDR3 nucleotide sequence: TGTGCCTGGAGTCTCCTCGGGACAGGGAAAGAAAAACTGTTTTTT. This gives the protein CAWSLLGTGKEKLFF.

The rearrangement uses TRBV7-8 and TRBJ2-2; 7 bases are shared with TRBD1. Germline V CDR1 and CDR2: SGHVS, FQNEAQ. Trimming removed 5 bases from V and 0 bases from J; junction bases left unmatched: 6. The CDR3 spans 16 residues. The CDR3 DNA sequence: TGTGCCAGCAGCCGCCGGACAGGCACGAACACCGGGGAGCTGTTTTTT. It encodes CASSRRTGTNTGELFF.

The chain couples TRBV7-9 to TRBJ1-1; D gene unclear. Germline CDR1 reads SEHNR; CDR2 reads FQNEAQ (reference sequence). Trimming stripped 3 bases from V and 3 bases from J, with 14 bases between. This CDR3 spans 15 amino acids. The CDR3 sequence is CASSFGEYSDTEAFF. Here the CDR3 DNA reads TGTGCCAGCAGCTTTGGCGAATACAGCGACACTGAAGCTTTCTTT.

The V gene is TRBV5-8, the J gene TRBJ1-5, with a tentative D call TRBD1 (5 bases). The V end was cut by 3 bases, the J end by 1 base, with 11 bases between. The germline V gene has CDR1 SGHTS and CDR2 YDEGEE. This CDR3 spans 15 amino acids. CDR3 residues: CASSWAGGSNQPQHF. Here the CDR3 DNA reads TGTGCCAGCAGCTGGGCGGGGGGAAGCAATCAGCCCCAGCATTTT.

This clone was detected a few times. CDR3 sequence (DNA): TGTGCCAGCAGCGTAGGGCAGGGGGCCAACTATGGCTACACCTTC. As protein: CASSVGQGANYGYTF. This sequence joins TRBV9 and TRBJ1-2, with 8 bases identical to TRBD1. The CDR3 extends over 15 amino acids. Germline-derived CDR1 and CDR2 are SGDLS and YYNGEE. V gave up 0 bases and J gave up 2 bases; unmatched junction bases: 3.

CDR3 sequence: CASSYSSAPNTGELFF. As DNA, the CDR3 is TGCGCCAGCAGCTACAGCAGCGCCCCGAACACCGGGGAGCTGTTTTTT. This chain links TRBV5-1 with TRBJ2-2; D is undetermined. The germline gives CDR1 SGHRS, CDR2 YFSETQ. The CDR3 has 16 amino acids. V was cut by 3 bases and J by 0 bases, with 12 bases left in between.

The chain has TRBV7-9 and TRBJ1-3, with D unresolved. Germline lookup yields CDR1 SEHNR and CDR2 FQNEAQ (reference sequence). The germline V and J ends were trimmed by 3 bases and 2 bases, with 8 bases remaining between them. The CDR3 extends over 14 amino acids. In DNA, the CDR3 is TGTGCCAGCAGCTTCACTGGGCCTGGAAACACCATATATTTT. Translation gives CASSFTGPGNTIYF.

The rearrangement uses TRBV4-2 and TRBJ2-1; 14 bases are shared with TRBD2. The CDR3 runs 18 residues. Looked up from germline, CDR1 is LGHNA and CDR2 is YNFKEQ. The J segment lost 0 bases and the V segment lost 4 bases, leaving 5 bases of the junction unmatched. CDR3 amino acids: CASSRLAGGESSYNEQFF. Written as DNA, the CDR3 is TGTGCCAGCAGCCGACTAGCGGGGGGGGAAAGCTCCTACAATGAGCAGTTCTTC.

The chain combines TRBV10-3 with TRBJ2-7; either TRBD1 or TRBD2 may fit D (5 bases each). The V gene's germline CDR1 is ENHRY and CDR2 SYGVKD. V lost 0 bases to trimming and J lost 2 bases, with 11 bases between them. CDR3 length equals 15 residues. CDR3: CAISESGTLAYEQYV. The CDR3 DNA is TGTGCCATCAGTGAGTCGGGGACGCTCGCCTACGAGCAGTACGTC.